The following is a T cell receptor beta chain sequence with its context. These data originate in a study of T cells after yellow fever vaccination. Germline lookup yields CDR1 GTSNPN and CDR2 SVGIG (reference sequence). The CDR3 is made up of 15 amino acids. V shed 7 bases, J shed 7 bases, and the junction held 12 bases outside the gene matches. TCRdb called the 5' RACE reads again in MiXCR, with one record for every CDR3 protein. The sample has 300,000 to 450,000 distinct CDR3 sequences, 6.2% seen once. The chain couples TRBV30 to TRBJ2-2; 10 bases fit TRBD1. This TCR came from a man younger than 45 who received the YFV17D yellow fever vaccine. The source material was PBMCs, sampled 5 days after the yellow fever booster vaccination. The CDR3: CASTGTGESVGELFF. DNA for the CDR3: TGTGCCTCGACCGGGACAGGGGAATCTGTCGGGGAGCTGTTTTTT.